This T cell receptor beta chain emerged from a study of blood T cell repertoires in COVID-19 (dated by TCRdb to 2018 to 2021). Broadly, across the study: Samples covering the acute and convalescent phases of COVID-19 were provided by collaborators in the United States, Italy and Spain. Nearly every sample came with metadata listing a de-identified subject ID, COVID-19 status, age in years and sex. Samples came from the ongoing ImmuneRACE study (first 160 participants) plus 1,254 subjects from 6 global collaborators. The material from the prospective study consisted of cDNA or gDNA derived from T cells, B-cell-depleted T cells, or PBMCs. Where available, HLA class I and class II types were obtained from metadata supplied by the sample provider rather than from assay-based typing. Deeply sampled blood TCRbeta repertoires from subjects exposed to, actively infected with, or recovered from COVID-19 were included in the dataset. The repertoires were released in a freely available public database meant as a resource for research on the immune response to SARS-CoV-2.

In the case of this clone: The antigen it recognizes is unknown. It has no much larger one-base neighbor in the sample; base qualities were not kept.

TCRbeta CDR3 regions were amplified from genomic DNA by means of the immunoSEQ Assay, a bias-controlled multiplex PCR. The source study handled its data this way. The number of nucleated cells in each sample was estimated from the amplification of reference gene primers within the assay. To quantify the absolute abundance of each unique TCRbeta CDR3 rearrangement, sequence reads were collapsed and filtered. For each sample, productive Simpson clonality was calculated by taking the square root of Simpson's diversity index across productive rearrangements. This is the immuneACCESS table as TCRdb keeps it, with only in-frame sequences that have V and J called. A part of the clones is gone; compared with another copy, unresolved V genes explain less than half, and the rest is unexplained. V and J calls and clone size are as listed in that table; D and trimming were resolved from the DNA. The sample includes fewer than 150,000 clones, with about 78% observed a single time. Of the sample, 10% to 11% falls within the top ten clones.

The research as a whole found: The quantity of clinical and demographic metadata differed by source and by participant and was supplied without curation.

The CDR3 covers 15 residues, taking in both the cysteine and the phenylalanine. The kept DNA is CDR3 alone, 45 bases in frame from the first base. V ends up 1 base short and J 2 bases short, with an unmatched junction base count of 5. CDR1 and CDR2 (LGHDT, YNNKEL) derive from the germline V gene (reference sequence). A second Seattle source provided samples from volunteer blood donors who had recovered from COVID-19. Whole blood was collected in K2EDTA tubes by collaborating institutions according to the institutions' own protocols. For TCRbeta analysis, collaborator samples were shipped as frozen whole blood, as isolated PBMCs, or as DNA extracted from either sample type.

The rearranged chain carries TRBV3-1 (or the pseudogene TRBV3-2) and TRBJ2-7, with TRBD2 identical over 7 junction bases. Sequenced material: peripheral blood. The sequence derives from a man aged 55 to 70 who had recovered from COVID-19. The CDR3 protein sequence reads: CASSQAPSGTYEQYF. The bases read TGTGCCAGCAGCCAAGCCCCTAGCGGCACCTACGAGCAGTACTTC.